The clone carrying this T cell receptor beta chain was seen a few times. Trimming took 0 bases from V and 1 from J; bases not matched to a gene: 9. The CDR3 has 17 residues. Germline CDR1 and CDR2: SGHRS and YFSETQ. The TCRbeta library was prepared with unique molecular identifiers. TCRdb reprocessed the PCR reads via MiXCR and lists one record per CDR3 protein. The repertoire holds around 400,000 distinct CDR3 sequences, with roughly a tenth as singletons. The record originates from a study of T-cell reconstitution after alpha-beta-depleted transplantation in children. The sequencing here drew on PBMCs from the stem cell graft donor, taken from the stem cell graft. The TCR originated in a human donor who donated a stem cell graft to a child with acute myeloid leukemia. The V gene is TRBV5-1, the J gene TRBJ2-5; 7 bases agree with TRBD1. CDR3 in amino acids: CASSLEPGTATQETQYF. CDR3 sequence (DNA): TGCGCCAGCAGCTTGGAACCCGGGACAGCGACCCAAGAGACCCAGTACTTC.